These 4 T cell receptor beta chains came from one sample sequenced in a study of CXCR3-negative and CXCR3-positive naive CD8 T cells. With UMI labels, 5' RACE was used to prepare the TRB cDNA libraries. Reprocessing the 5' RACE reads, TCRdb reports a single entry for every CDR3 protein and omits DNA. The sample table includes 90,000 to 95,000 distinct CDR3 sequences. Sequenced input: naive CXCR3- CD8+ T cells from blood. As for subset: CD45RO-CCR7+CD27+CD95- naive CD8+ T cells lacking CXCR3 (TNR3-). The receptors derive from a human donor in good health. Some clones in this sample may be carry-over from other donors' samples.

CDR3 in amino acids: CASSLWGEGQETQYF. V usage is TRBV11-3 and J usage is TRBJ2-5; there is no DNA to check the TCRdb D call of TRBD2. The CDR3 has 15 residues. Looked up from germline, CDR1 is SGHNT and CDR2 is YENEEA.

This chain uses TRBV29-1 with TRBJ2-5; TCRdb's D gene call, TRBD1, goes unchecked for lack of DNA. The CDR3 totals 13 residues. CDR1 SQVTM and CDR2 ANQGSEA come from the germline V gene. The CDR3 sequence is CSVEGDSEETQYF.

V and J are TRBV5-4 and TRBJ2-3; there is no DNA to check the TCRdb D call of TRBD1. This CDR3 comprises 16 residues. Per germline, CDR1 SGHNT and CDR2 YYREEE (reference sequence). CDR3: CASSETGTGFGDTQYF. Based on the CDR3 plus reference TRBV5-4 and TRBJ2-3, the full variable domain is ETGVTQSPTHLIKTRGQQVTLRCSSQSGHNTVSWYQQALGQGPQFIFQYYREEENGRGNFPPRFSGLQFPNYSSELNVNALELDDSALYLCASSETGTGFGDTQYFGPGTRLTVL.

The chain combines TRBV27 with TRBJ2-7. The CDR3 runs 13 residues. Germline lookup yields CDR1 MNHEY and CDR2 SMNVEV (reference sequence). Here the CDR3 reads CASSLGWAYEQYF.